The present T cell receptor beta chain was sequenced within a study of blood T cell repertoires in COVID-19. TCRdb's table, derived via immunoSEQ multiplex PCR, lists solely in-frame clones and lacks some. The sample lists about 190,000 clones, approximately 85% occurring once. This clone occurred a few times. CDR3 length: 14 amino acids. Germline values: CDR1 SGHNT, CDR2 YENEEA. The V end was cut by 1 base, the J end by 4 bases, with 9 bases between. The V call is TRBV11-3, the J call TRBJ2-3; a weak D match, TRBD2 (5 bases). The sequenced sample was peripheral blood. The source is a woman aged 65 to 85 with active or convalescent COVID-19. The CDR3 nucleotides read TGTGCCAGCAGCTTAGGGAACGGGGCAGATACGCAGTATTTT. Protein: CASSLGNGADTQYF. Supplemented by reference TRBV11-3 and TRBJ2-3, the full variable domain reads EAGVVQSPRYKIIEKKQPVAFWCNPISGHNTLYWYLQNLGQGPELLIRYENEEAVDDSQLPKDRFSAERLKGVDSTLKIQPAELGDSAVYLCASSLGNGADTQYFGPGTRLTVL.